This entry describes one TCR beta chain. Its target is not known. This entry comes from a study of blood T cells in healthy people across ages. Study-wide results and caveats: Older age went with lower TCR beta diversity per million T cells, in a roughly linear way.

A second PCR, run for about 7 to 11 cycles, used a sample-barcoded 5' primer plus a J-beta primer mix. A single record per CDR3 protein comes from TCRdb applying MiXCR to the 5' RACE reads. The table has under 800,000 distinct CDR3 sequences, 20% to 25% seen once. V lost 0 bases and J lost 0, with 9 bases in between. The CDR3 sequence is 16 residues long. In germline, CDR1 is LGHNA, CDR2 YSLEER. The rearrangement joins TRBV4-3 to TRBJ1-3; the D is unclear. Sample: blood. The sequence was obtained from a man between 65 and 79 years old in good health. The CDR3 protein is CASSQDPLYSGNTIYF. The DNA of the CDR3 is TGCGCCAGCAGCCAAGACCCTCTTTACTCTGGAAACACCATATATTTT.